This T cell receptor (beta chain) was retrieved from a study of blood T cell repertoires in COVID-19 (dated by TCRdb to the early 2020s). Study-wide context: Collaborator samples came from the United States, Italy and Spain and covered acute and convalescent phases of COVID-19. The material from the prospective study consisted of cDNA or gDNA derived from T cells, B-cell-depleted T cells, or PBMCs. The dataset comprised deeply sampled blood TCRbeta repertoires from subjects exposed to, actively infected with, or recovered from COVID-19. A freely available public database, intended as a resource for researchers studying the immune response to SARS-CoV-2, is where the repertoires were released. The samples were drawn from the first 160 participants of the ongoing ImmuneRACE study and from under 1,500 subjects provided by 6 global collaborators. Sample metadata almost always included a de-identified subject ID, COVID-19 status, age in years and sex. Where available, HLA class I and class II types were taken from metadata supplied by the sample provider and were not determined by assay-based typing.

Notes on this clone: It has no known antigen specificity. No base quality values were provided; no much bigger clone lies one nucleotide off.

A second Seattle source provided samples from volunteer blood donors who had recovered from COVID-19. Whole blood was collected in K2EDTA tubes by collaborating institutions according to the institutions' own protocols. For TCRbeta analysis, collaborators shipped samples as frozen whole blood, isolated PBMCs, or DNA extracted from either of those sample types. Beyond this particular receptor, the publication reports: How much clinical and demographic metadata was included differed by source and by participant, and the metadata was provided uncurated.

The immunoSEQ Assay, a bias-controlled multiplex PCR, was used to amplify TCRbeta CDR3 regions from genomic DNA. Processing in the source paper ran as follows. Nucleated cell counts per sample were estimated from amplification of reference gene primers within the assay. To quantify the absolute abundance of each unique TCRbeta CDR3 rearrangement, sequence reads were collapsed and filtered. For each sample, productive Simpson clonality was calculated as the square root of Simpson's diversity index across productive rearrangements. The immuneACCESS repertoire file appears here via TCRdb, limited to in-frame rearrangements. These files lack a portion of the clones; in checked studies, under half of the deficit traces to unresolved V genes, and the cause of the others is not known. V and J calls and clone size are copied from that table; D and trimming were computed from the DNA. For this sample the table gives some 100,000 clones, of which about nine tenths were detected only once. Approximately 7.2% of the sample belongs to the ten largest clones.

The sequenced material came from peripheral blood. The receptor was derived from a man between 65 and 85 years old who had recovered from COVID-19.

The DNA sequence is given as TGTGCCAGCAGCGTAGGGCCCTCGGGGGATACGCAGTATTTT. This yields the protein CASSVGPSGDTQYF. In this chain, TRBV7-3 is recombined with TRBJ2-3; TRBD2 is possibly the D segment (5 matching bases). Its CDR3 holds 14 amino acids, cysteine through phenylalanine. Only the CDR3 DNA is retained, 42 bases long and in frame from the first base. Deletion took 5 bases off V and 6 bases off J, with a span of 15 bases between the germline ends. Sequences SGHTA (CDR1) and FQGTGA (CDR2) are obtained from the germline V gene.